The next 27 T cell receptor beta chains were all read from a single sample in a study of tumor-infiltrating lymphocytes in primary liver carcinoma. Using a constant-region primer together with ProtoScript II reverse transcriptase, TCR beta cDNA was made from roughly 500 ng of total RNA. Construction of TCR beta libraries relied on three successive nested multiplex PCR rounds employing slightly modified ARM-PCR. Use of TRBV1-TRBV30 forward primers with a C-beta reverse primer characterized the first two PCR rounds, which lasted about 10 cycles each. One entry per CDR3 protein results from TCRdb running MiXCR on the multiplex PCR reads. This table has about 48,000 distinct CDR3 sequences, over 70% appearing once. The roughly 20-34 mg bulk tissue piece was not sorted before simultaneous RNA and DNA extraction. The sample was liver tumor tissue from sampling region 3. The subset denotes: tumor region T3, left-lateral pole. These receptors were collected from a man aged 40-49 years with primary liver carcinoma and hepatitis B virus infection.

Regarding this clonotype: The junction shows a germline mismatch at one end, possibly a read error. The rearrangement joins TRBV11-2 to TRBJ2-1; weak D call: TRBD2 (5 bases). The CDR3 covers 18 residues. Germline CDR1 is SGHAT and CDR2 is FQNNGV. The CDR3 here is CASSFDPRRTVSYIEQFF. CDR3 nucleotide sequence: TGTGCCAGCAGCTTTGACCCTAGGAGGACCGTGAGTTACATTGAGCAATTCTTC. The full variable domain, its missing parts supplied by reference TRBV11-2 and TRBJ2-1, is EAGVAQSPRYKIIEKRQSVAFWCNPISGHATLYWYQQILGQGPKLLIQFQNNGVVDDSQLPKDRFSAERLKGVDSTLKIQPAKLEDSAVYLCASSFDPRRTVSYIEQFFGPGTRLTVL.

Turning to this clonotype: The junction departs from germline at one end; a sequencing error may be responsible. The chain combines TRBV4-2 with TRBJ2-2; tentative D call: TRBD1 (6 bases). CDR1 and CDR2 (germline): LGHNA, YNFKEQ. There are 18 residues in the CDR3. The CDR3 bases are TGTGCCAGCAGCCAATCAGGGATAGGGGGTTCTAACATCGGGGAGCTGTTTTTT. Translation: CASSQSGIGGSNIGELFF.

This CDR3 reads CSGLPGRGVDEQFF. In nucleotides, the CDR3 is TGCAGCGGATTACCGGGGCGGGGGGTAGATGAGCAGTTCTTC. This chain links TRBV29-1 with TRBJ2-1, with 8 bases fitting TRBD2. The J segment lost 8 bases and the V segment lost 7 bases, leaving 13 bases of the junction unmatched. This CDR3 is built from 14 residues. Germline lookup yields CDR1 SQVTM and CDR2 ANQGSEA.

Regarding this clonotype: A junction boundary mismatches the germline segment, possibly from a read error. This chain joins TRBV5-1 and TRBJ2-3, with 8 bases identical to TRBD1. From germline, CDR1 is SGHRS and CDR2 YFSETQ. This CDR3 is 14 amino acids long. The CDR3 region is CASSRTGPTGTQYF. Written as DNA, the CDR3 is TGCGCCAGCAGCCGGACAGGGCCCACAGGTACGCAGTATTTT.

This clonotype was observed many times. The CDR3 is CASRDPGTGLNEQFF. The CDR3 DNA follows: TGTGCCAGCAGGGATCCCGGGACAGGGTTGAATGAGCAGTTCTTC. This chain connects TRBV12-3 or TRBV12-4 to TRBJ2-1; 9 bases fit TRBD1. J lost 7 bases, V lost 6 bases, and 10 bases had no gene match. The CDR3 spans 15 residues.

Details on this clonotype: A clone one base away is much larger, so this may be a read error. The V gene is TRBV29-1, the J gene TRBJ2-1, with unresolved D. CDR3 length: 12 amino acids. Germline V gives CDR1 SQVTM, CDR2 ANQGSEA. Here the CDR3 DNA reads TGCAGCGCTGTTGATGAGATAAGTGAGCTGTTCTTC. Its protein is CSAVDEISELFF.

Comments on this clonotype: The conserved phenylalanine or tryptophan normally closing the CDR3 is absent here, so this likely arose from a read error. The V gene is TRBV11-1, the J gene TRBJ2-1; 9 bases are shared with TRBD2. The CDR3 contains 17 residues. The germline V gene encodes CDR1 SGHAT and CDR2 FQDESV (reference sequence). Losses at the gene ends were 5 bases for V and 4 bases for J; bases not matched to a gene: 12. CDR3 loop: CASSPRGAGGPYNEQFS. CDR3 nucleotides: TGTGCCAGCAGCCCCCGGGGAGCGGGAGGACCTTACAATGAGCAGTTCTCC.

Turning to this clonotype: Because the CDR3 is missing its conserved closing phenylalanine or tryptophan, this is likely a read error. The chain combines TRBV11-2 with TRBJ1-2, with D unclear. Germline-derived CDR1 and CDR2 are SGHAT and FQNNGV. This CDR3 is 14 amino acids long. The ends were cut back, 5 bases at V and 3 bases at J, with 13 bases in the middle. CDR3 amino acids: CASSPVDMDYGYTI. In DNA form, the CDR3 reads TGTGCCAGCAGCCCAGTCGACATGGACTATGGCTACACCATC.

About this clonotype itself: The CDR3 carries no conserved terminal phenylalanine or tryptophan, so it likely arises from a read error. The chain combines TRBV11-2 with TRBJ2-1; D possibly corresponds to TRBD1 (5 bases). CDR3 length equals 22 residues. V was pared by 5 bases and J by 1 base, with 33 bases between. CDR1 is SGHAT, CDR2 FQNNGV, per germline. The CDR3 nucleotides are TGTGCCAGCAGCCTCTCCTACCGGAGTCCCGTGAAACAGGTTCGATCCTACAATGAGCAGTTCATC. As protein: CASSLSYRSPVKQVRSYNEQFI.

This chain uses TRBV6-5 with TRBJ2-4; tentatively, D is TRBD2 (5 bases). This CDR3 region has 16 residues. The ends were cut back, 6 bases at V and 0 bases at J, with 15 bases in the middle. Germline CDR1 reads MNHEY; CDR2 reads SVGAGI. The CDR3, as DNA: TGTGCCAGCAGAGCACTAGTGGGATTAGCCAAAAACATTCAGTACTTC. Translated, it gives CASRALVGLAKNIQYF.

This clonotype was recorded once. The CDR3 DNA follows: TGTGCCAGCAGTTACCGAGTAGAGTATGGGAATGAGCCCCAGCATTTT. Protein: CASSYRVEYGNEPQHF. This sequence joins TRBV6-6 and TRBJ1-5, with unresolved D. Per the germline V gene, CDR1 is MNHNY and CDR2 is SVGAGI (reference sequence). The CDR3 has 16 amino acids. Trimming left V 2 bases short and J 8 bases short, with 19 bases between.

In regard to this clonotype: A much larger clone lies a single base off, so this may be a read error. The chain couples TRBV28 to TRBJ2-1; 8 positions agree with TRBD2. V trimming: 0 bases; J trimming: 6 bases; junction bases outside the gene matches: 13. This CDR3 has 18 residues. In germline, CDR1 is MDHEN, CDR2 SYDVKM. This CDR3 is CASSLWVASGPNFNEQFF. The CDR3 DNA sequence: TGTGCCAGCAGTTTATGGGTGGCTAGCGGGCCGAACTTCAATGAGCAGTTCTTC.

Worth noting for this clonotype: Mismatch with germline at one junction end may stem from a read error. This chain connects TRBV7-8 to TRBJ2-2; TRBD2 matches 8 bases. This CDR3 contains 14 residues. Germline CDR1 and CDR2: SGHVS and FQNEAQ. CDR3 DNA: TGTTCCAGAAGCTTAGCGGGAACCGCCGGGGAGCTGTTTTTT. Amino acids: CSRSLAGTAGELFF.

Comment on this clonotype: A clone one base away is much larger, so this may be a read error. The final CDR3 position lacks the conserved phenylalanine or tryptophan, pointing to a likely read error. The J gene is TRBJ1-5, the V gene TRBV28; D is possibly TRBD1 (5 bases). Germline V gene lookup returns CDR1 MDHEN and CDR2 SYDVKM. The CDR3 totals 14 residues. The V end lost 10 bases, the J end lost 7 bases, and 20 bases lay between the germline ends. CDR3 coding DNA: TGTGCCACCCTCACCACAGGCATTGGGCAGCCCCAGCATTCT. This gives the protein CATLTTGIGQPQHS.

The rearrangement uses TRBV6-6 and TRBJ2-7; D remains unclear. CDR1 is MNHNY, CDR2 SVGAGI, per germline (reference sequence). The ends were cut back, 8 bases at V and 5 bases at J, with 16 bases in the middle. CDR3 length equals 13 residues. Here the CDR3 reads CASGRESGNEQYF. The CDR3, as DNA: TGTGCCAGCGGACGAGAAAGTGGTAACGAGCAGTACTTC.

Comment on this clonotype: One junction end disagrees with the germline gene, perhaps due to a read error. The chain combines TRBV6-5 with TRBJ1-1, with D perhaps TRBD1 (5 bases). This CDR3 contains 14 residues. Germline V CDR1 and CDR2: MNHEY, SVGAGI. The CDR3 nucleotides read TGTGTCAGCAGTTACGTAGGGGTGAACACTGAAGCTTTCTTT. Protein sequence: CVSSYVGVNTEAFF.

To note about this clonotype: The junction departs from the called germline gene at one end, perhaps through a read error. V gene TRBV29-1 combines with J gene TRBJ1-2; 8 bases are shared with TRBD1. Germline V gene lookup returns CDR1 SQVTM and CDR2 ANQGSEA. The CDR3 runs 13 residues. The CDR3 loop is CSGNFQGAYGDTF. The CDR3 DNA follows: TGTAGCGGTAACTTTCAGGGGGCTTATGGCGACACCTTC.

For this clonotype: One end of the junction does not line up with germline, which may come from a read error. The CDR3 DNA reads TGTGCCAGCACCCCCTTGGAAGCGGCCTACTATGAGCAGCACTTC. Translated, it gives CASTPLEAAYYEQHF. The gene calls are TRBV11-2 and TRBJ2-7; D might be TRBD2 (5 bases). The length of the CDR3 is 15 residues. Germline V gene lookup returns CDR1 SGHAT and CDR2 FQNNGV.

This rearrangement joins TRBV10-3 to TRBJ2-2; D may correspond to TRBD1 or TRBD2 (5 bases each). This CDR3 region has 13 residues. The germline gives CDR1 ENHRY, CDR2 SYGVKD. Trimming removed 11 bases from V and 13 bases from J, with 23 bases in between. CDR3 sequence (DNA): TGTGCCTCCCGACGGGGCTCTACCTGGGTGCTGTTTTTT. Its protein product is CASRRGSTWVLFF.

V is TRBV11-2 and J is TRBJ2-7; D remains ambiguous. Germline loops: CDR1 SGHAT, CDR2 FQNNGV. The CDR3 extends over 14 amino acids. CDR3 region: CAISLTDTAYEQYF. The CDR3 DNA reads as TGTGCAATCAGCTTAACTGACACTGCTTACGAGCAGTACTTC. Full variable domain (rest looked up from reference TRBV11-2 and TRBJ2-7): EAGVAQSPRYKIIEKRQSVAFWCNPISGHATLYWYQQILGQGPKLLIQFQNNGVVDDSQLPKDRFSAERLKGVDSTLKIQPAKLEDSAVYLCAISLTDTAYEQYFGPGTRLTVT.

This sequence joins TRBV5-5 and TRBJ2-5, with a possible D match to TRBD2 (5 bases). V lost 4 bases and J 0 bases, leaving 22 bases between the germline ends. This CDR3 is 18 amino acids long. The V gene's germline CDR1 is SGHKS and CDR2 YYEKEE (reference sequence). Here the CDR3 reads CASSRGIVGRGYQETQYF. The CDR3 nucleotides read TGTGCCAGCAGCCGGGGAATAGTGGGAAGAGGGTACCAAGAGACCCAGTACTTC.

This clonotype was found a few times. The conserved final phenylalanine or tryptophan is absent from the CDR3, which likely points to a read error. The DNA is left out, because the CDR3 cannot be placed on it with certainty; the CDR3 is given as TCRdb lists it. V gene TRBV12-3 or TRBV12-4 combines with J gene TRBJ1-1; TRBD1, the D gene given by the table, was not confirmed from the DNA. The CDR3 has 13 amino acids, counting both end residues. CDR3 region: CAIKTGWNTEAFL.

Worth noting for this clonotype: Since a much larger clone is just one base distant, this may be a read error. The chain combines TRBV7-9 with TRBJ2-1; TRBD2 aligns across 7 bases. V was clipped by 5 bases and J by 0 bases; unmatched bases: 7. CDR3 length: 16 amino acids. Per the germline V gene, CDR1 is SEHNR and CDR2 is FQNEAQ (reference sequence). For the CDR3, the DNA is TGTGCCAGCAGCCCTCGGGGGGAAAGCTCCTACAATGAGCAGTTCTTC. This gives the protein CASSPRGESSYNEQFF.

Concerning this clonotype: Being one base from a much bigger clone, this may be a read error. The V call is TRBV7-3, the J call TRBJ2-2; tentatively, D is TRBD1 or TRBD2 (5 bases each). This CDR3 comprises 16 residues. Germline-derived CDR1 and CDR2 are SGHTA and FQGTGA. CDR3 protein: CASSLTWGNNTGDLFF. Here the CDR3 DNA reads TGTGCCAGCAGCTTAACGTGGGGGAATAACACCGGGGATCTGTTTTTT.

As to this clonotype: This clone may be a read error of a much larger clone one base away. The chain couples TRBV7-8 to TRBJ2-5; D is uncertain. This CDR3 has 13 residues. Trimming removed 5 bases at V and 2 bases at J, with 9 bases between. CDR1 and CDR2 (germline): SGHVS, FQNEAQ. The CDR3 is CASSLVIQETQYF. The CDR3 nucleotides are TGTGCCAGCAGCCTAGTGATACAAGAGACCCAGTACTTC.

Comment on this clonotype: A much bigger clone sits one base away, suggesting this may be a read error. V gene TRBV6-2 or TRBV6-3 combines with J gene TRBJ2-1; D gene ambiguous. Germline assignment: CDR1 MNHEY and CDR2 SVGEGT. The CDR3 totals 12 residues. The CDR3 DNA follows: TGTGCCAGCAGTTGGTCTCGAAATGAGCAGTCCTTC. Protein sequence: CASSWSRNEQSF.

This clonotype appeared many times. The rearrangement uses TRBV28 and TRBJ1-5; possibly TRBD1 for D (6 bases). Germline CDR1 MDHEN, CDR2 SYDVKM. The CDR3 loop spans 17 amino acids. V gave up 3 bases and J gave up 7 bases, with 22 bases separating them. The chain's CDR3 is CASSFTSRAGAYQPQHF. The DNA of the CDR3 is TGTGCCAGCAGTTTTACCTCAAGGGCAGGGGCGTACCAGCCCCAGCATTTT.